This is a list of T cell receptor beta chains from one sample in a study of CD8 T cells in ankylosing spondylitis. One entry per CDR3 protein, called by TCRdb with MiXCR from the 5' RACE reads. The sample lists some 700,000 distinct CDR3 sequences; roughly 19% were seen once. Sequences were obtained from blood, either unsorted or a sorted T cell fraction (not recorded which). These receptors were collected from a male donor with ankylosing spondylitis. Each CDR3 is given with its conserved first and last residue. The D gene is left open where the match is weak. Clone size, where shown, is once, few, many, or a class for clones that have expanded.

cdr3_nt cdr3_aa d_call clone_size j_call v_call cdr3_length
TGTGCCACCAGCAGAGAGACAGGAAAGCTAGGATACGAGCAGTACTTC CATSRETGKLGYEQYF NA few TRBJ2-7 TRBV15 16
TGCGCCAGCAGAACCACTAGCGGGGGGCCGGAGACCCAGTACTTC CASRTTSGGPETQYF TRBD2 NA TRBJ2-5 TRBV5-1 15
TGCAGTGCTAGTCAGGGGCGCCAGGAAAAACTGTTTTTT CSASQGRQEKLFF NA NA TRBJ1-4 TRBV20-1 13
TGCGGGGGGGAGTTTAATGAAAAACTGTTTTTT CGGEFNEKLFF NA few TRBJ1-4 TRBV29-1 11
TGTGCCAGCAGACAGGGACACACAGATACGCAGTATTTT CASRQGHTDTQYF NA few TRBJ2-3 TRBV25-1 13
TGTGCCACCAGTGATTCCCCTAAAGGGAGTGGTGATCAGCCCCAGCATTTT CATSDSPKGSGDQPQHF NA NA TRBJ1-5 TRBV24-1 17
TGTGCCAGCAGCCAGGGACCTAGCGGCACCACAGATACGCAGTATTTT CASSQGPSGTTDTQYF TRBD2 NA TRBJ2-3 TRBV3-1 16
TGCAGTGCTAGCGGGGCATGGAACACCGGGGAGCTGTTTTTT CSASGAWNTGELFF NA NA TRBJ2-2 TRBV20-1 14
TGTGCCAGCAGTTTAGCTCAAAACATTCAGTACTTC CASSLAQNIQYF NA NA TRBJ2-4 TRBV12-3/TRBV12-4 12
TGTGCCAGCAGCTTTGGACGCTACAACACAGATACGCAGTATTTT CASSFGRYNTDTQYF NA few TRBJ2-3 TRBV5-5 15
TGTGCCAGCCACCTAGCGGGAGGGCCCGGTGAGCAGTTCTTC CASHLAGGPGEQFF TRBD2 few TRBJ2-1 TRBV13 14
TGTGCCAGCAGGCTGGGGCTCAATGAGCAGTTCTTC CASRLGLNEQFF NA few TRBJ2-1 TRBV12-3/TRBV12-4 12
TGCGCCAGCAGCCAAGACGGGGCCAGAAGTACCCATTCACCCCTCCACTTT CASSQDGARSTHSPLHF NA few TRBJ1-6 TRBV4-1 17
TGTGCCAGCAGCTTATTGGGGACGGCGAATAATTCACCCCTCCACTTT CASSLLGTANNSPLHF NA NA TRBJ1-6 TRBV7-3 16
TGCAGCGTTCGACAGGGAAAGGAAAACTATGGCTACACCTTC CSVRQGKENYGYTF TRBD1 NA TRBJ1-2 TRBV29-1 14
TGTGCCAGCAAACAGGGGATCAAAACCAATGAGCAGTTCTTC CASKQGIKTNEQFF TRBD1 few TRBJ2-1 TRBV2 14
TGTGCCAGCAGCTCCAACATAGAACGCTTCTATGGCTACACCTTC CASSSNIERFYGYTF NA few TRBJ1-2 TRBV13 15
TGTGCCAGCAGCTTGATCTGGGGCAATCAGCCCCAGCATTTT CASSLIWGNQPQHF NA few TRBJ1-5 TRBV5-5 14
TGTGCCAGCAGCTCAGTAGCGGAAACCTACGAGCAGTACTTC CASSSVAETYEQYF NA few TRBJ2-7 TRBV7-9 14
TGCAGCGTCGCACCAGGAAGCTCCTACGAGCAGTACTTC CSVAPGSSYEQYF NA few TRBJ2-7 TRBV29-1 13
TGTGCCAGTAGGGTCCAGGGGCGTGGCGCCGGGGAGCTGTTTTTT CASRVQGRGAGELFF NA NA TRBJ2-2 TRBV19 15
TGTGCCAGCAGCCCCGGGGATGGATATGGCTACACCTTC CASSPGDGYGYTF NA once TRBJ1-2 TRBV12-3/TRBV12-4 13
TGCAGCGCCGCCACCAGAAGCTCCTACGAGCAGTACTTC CSAATRSSYEQYF NA NA TRBJ2-7 TRBV29-1 13
TGCAGTGCTCCAATGACGGGGGGTGGGAACACTGAAGCTTTCTTT CSAPMTGGGNTEAFF NA few TRBJ1-1 TRBV20-1 15
TGTGCCAGCAGCCACGGCCAGGCCGCCGGGGAGCTGTTTTTT CASSHGQAAGELFF NA few TRBJ2-2 TRBV7-3 14
TGTGCCAGCAGTCCCGTGGAGGGGGCCTTAGGGGGTTATAATTCACCCCTCCACTTT CASSPVEGALGGYNSPLHF TRBD1 NA TRBJ1-6 TRBV12-3/TRBV12-4 19
TGTGCCAGCACCAGGACGGCTAGCAATCAGCCCCAGCATTTT CASTRTASNQPQHF NA few TRBJ1-5 TRBV5-6 14
TGTGCCAGCAGCTCCCAGGCGCGGGGTTGGTACGAGCAGTACTTC CASSSQARGWYEQYF NA NA TRBJ2-7 TRBV7-9 15
TGCGCCAGCAGCCAAGAAGACCGACAGGTCTATGGCTACACCTTC CASSQEDRQVYGYTF NA few TRBJ1-2 TRBV4-1 15